This T cell receptor beta chain stems from a study of cytomegalovirus exposure and HLA in healthy donors. CDR1 SGHTA and CDR2 FQGNSA come from the germline V gene. Unmatched junction bases numbered 12, after V lost 2 bases and J lost 7 bases. The CDR3 has 17 amino acids. Worth noting for this clone: The antigen is undetermined.

In the PCR, 60 Vbeta and 13 Jbeta primers were used. Sequenced by immunoSEQ multiplex PCR; TCRdb stores in-frame clones only, minus some. The profile shows 200,000 or so clones, roughly 80% of them singletons. Overall study findings and caveats: TCR beta chains numbering under 200 were designated cytomegalovirus-associated. What a later analysis reportedly showed was that an Asian-associated ancestry cluster had fewer N-insertions than the roughly 700-donor mean.

The chain uses TRBV7-2 and TRBJ2-1, with TRBD1 matching over 9 bases. The sequenced sample was PBMCs. This TCR was sampled from a man in his forties or fifties in good health and CMV-seropositive. The CDR3 DNA reads TGTGCCAGCAGCTTACTGAGAGTGACAGGGGGTAATAATGAGCAGTTCTTC. Residues: CASSLLRVTGGNNEQFF. Drawing the rest from reference TRBV7-2 and TRBJ2-1, the complete variable domain is GAGVSQSPSNKVTEKGKDVELRCDPISGHTALYWYRQSLGQGLEFLIYFQGNSAPDKSGLPSDRFSAERTGGSVSTLTIQRTQQEDSAVYLCASSLLRVTGGNNEQFFGPGTRLTVL.